This TCR beta chain was found in a study of immune evolution from preneoplasia to lung adenocarcinoma. The repertoire was sequenced with immunoSEQ multiplex PCR; TCRdb's copy has only in-frame clones and lacks some. This sample has some 5,000 clones; approximately 72% occur once, and the top ten carry 8.6%. V was cut by 0 bases and J by 4 bases, with 10 bases left in between. Germline V gives CDR1 SGHRS, CDR2 YFSETQ. The CDR3 covers 14 residues. Between about 2014 and 2018, patients underwent resection in Japan or China. Two lung cancer pathologists independently confirmed each histologic diagnosis. This clone has just a few counts.

The rearrangement uses TRBV5-1 and TRBJ1-1; D is ambiguous. This receptor was identified in a person aged 50 or older with lung adenocarcinoma. Sequencing was done on a sample of FFPE normal lung tissue adjacent to the tumor. The CDR3: CASSLASGGTEAFF. The CDR3, as DNA: TGCGCCAGCAGCTTGGCGTCGGGTGGCACTGAAGCTTTCTTT.